These T cell receptor beta chains were read from a single sample in a study of CD4 T cells in relation to SARS-CoV-2 and coronaviruses. The table came from immunoSEQ multiplex PCR; TCRdb's copy has only in-frame clones and leaves some out. The repertoire holds roughly 60,000 clones, with 94% as singletons. Sequenced input: naive CD4+ T cells from PBMCs. The receptors derive from a human donor in good health. CDR3s include the opening cysteine and the closing phenylalanine or tryptophan. A D gene is named only where the DNA matches it firmly. Clone size, where shown, is once, few, many, or a class for clones that have expanded.

>TRBV9|TRBD1|-|TRBJ1-6
CASSPRQGRGNSPLHF
TGTGCCAGCAGCCCCCGACAGGGCCGAGGGAATTCACCCCTCCACTTT
>TRBV21-1|-|-|TRBJ2-7
CASSRHRDVNEQYF
TGTGCCAGCAGCAGACACAGGGATGTGAACGAGCAGTACTTC
>TRBV7-3|TRBD2|-|TRBJ2-2
CASSLAGGSGELFF
TGTGCCAGCAGCCTAGCGGGAGGGTCCGGGGAGCTGTTTTTT
>TRBV7-2|-|-|TRBJ1-1
CASSFPGSYTEAFF
TGTGCCAGCAGCTTCCCTGGATCATACACTGAAGCTTTCTTT
>TRBV19|-|-|TRBJ2-3
CASSGGTPDIDTQYF
TGTGCCAGTAGTGGAGGGACTCCCGATATAGATACGCAGTATTTT
>TRBV7-2|TRBD2|-|TRBJ2-2
CASSLNAGVKTGELFF
TGTGCCAGCAGCTTGAACGCGGGAGTTAAGACCGGGGAGCTGTTTTTT
>TRBV28|-|-|TRBJ2-1
CASGTGPYNEQFF
TGTGCCAGCGGGACGGGGCCCTACAATGAGCAGTTCTTC
>TRBV28|-|-|TRBJ2-3
CASSKGVVTLGDTQYF
TGTGCCAGCAGCAAAGGGGTAGTGACCCTGGGAGATACGCAGTATTTT
>TRBV6-5|TRBD2|once|TRBJ2-2
CASSPKASGAGELFF
TGTGCCAGCAGTCCCAAGGCTAGCGGGGCCGGGGAGCTGTTTTTT
>TRBV4-2|TRBD2|-|TRBJ2-5
CASSQDISGRETQYF
TGTGCCAGCAGCCAAGATATCAGCGGGAGAGAGACCCAGTACTTC
>TRBV5-1|-|-|TRBJ1-4
CASSLGDIYEKLFF
TGCGCCAGCAGCTTGGGGGACATATACGAAAAACTGTTTTTT
>TRBV30|TRBD1|few|TRBJ1-5
CAWSVHRGSNQPQHF
TGTGCCTGGAGTGTACACAGGGGGAGCAATCAGCCCCAGCATTTT
>TRBV7-2|-|-|TRBJ2-3
CASSRRSDSDTQYF
TGTGCCAGCAGCAGAAGGAGCGATTCAGATACGCAGTATTTT
>TRBV6-6|-|-|TRBJ1-5
CASSTGWQPQHF
TGTGCCAGCAGTACAGGGTGGCAGCCCCAGCATTTT
>TRBV7-9|-|-|TRBJ2-7
CASSLTGQRGEQYF
TGTGCCAGCAGCTTGACGGGACAGCGGGGCGAGCAGTACTTC
>TRBV11-3|TRBD2|-|TRBJ2-3
CASSSRGLAGVTDTQYF
TGTGCCAGCAGCTCCCGGGGACTAGCGGGAGTAACAGATACGCAGTATTTT
>TRBV5-4|-|-|TRBJ2-1
CASSRRGSYNEQFF
TGTGCCAGCAGCCGGCGGGGCTCCTACAATGAGCAGTTCTTC
>TRBV28|-|-|TRBJ1-2
CASTVGGRDYGYTF
TGTGCCAGCACCGTGGGGGGGAGGGACTATGGCTACACCTTC
>TRBV5-1|-|few|TRBJ2-7
CASSLGQQTSYEQYF
TGCGCCAGCAGCTTGGGGCAGCAAACTTCCTACGAGCAGTACTTC
>TRBV6-4|-|-|TRBJ2-1
CASTRGPETYNEQFF
TGTGCCAGCACGAGAGGACCTGAAACATACAATGAGCAGTTCTTC
>TRBV7-7|TRBD2|-|TRBJ2-5
CASSRATSGRVAETQYF
TGTGCCAGCAGCCGAGCGACTAGCGGGAGGGTCGCAGAGACCCAGTACTTC
>TRBV18|-|-|TRBJ2-1
CASSPGTELEQFF
TGTGCCAGCTCACCAGGAACAGAGCTTGAGCAGTTCTTC
>TRBV12-3/TRBV12-4|TRBD1|-|TRBJ1-1
CASSSWDRGAFF
TGTGCCAGCAGTTCCTGGGACAGGGGGGCTTTCTTT
>TRBV28|-|once|TRBJ1-1
CASSSTSGGAFF
TGTGCCAGCAGTTCAACCTCTGGCGGGGCTTTCTTT
>TRBV28|-|-|TRBJ1-1
CASGSRGAFF
TGTGCCAGCGGGTCCAGGGGAGCTTTCTTT
>TRBV3-1/TRBV3-2|-|-|TRBJ2-3
CASSQARDTQYF
TGTGCCAGCAGCCAAGCCCGGGATACGCAGTATTTT
>TRBV11-2|-|-|TRBJ2-7
CASSSIVRGPYEQYF
TGTGCCAGCAGCTCCATAGTTAGGGGACCGTACGAGCAGTACTTC
>TRBV6-1|-|-|TRBJ1-5
CASSERGGARGNQPQHF
TGTGCCAGCAGTGAACGGGGGGGGGCGCGGGGCAATCAGCCCCAGCATTTT
>TRBV6-5|-|once|TRBJ2-5
CASRGVWWDQETQYF
TGTGCCAGCAGGGGGGTTTGGTGGGATCAAGAGACCCAGTACTTC
>TRBV15|-|-|TRBJ2-1
CATSRRVAGSYNEQFF
TGTGCCACCAGCAGGAGGGTGGCGGGGTCCTACAATGAGCAGTTCTTC
>TRBV3-1/TRBV3-2|-|-|TRBJ2-1
CASSPLGDNEQFF
TGTGCCAGCAGCCCCCTTGGGGACAATGAGCAGTTCTTC
>TRBV6-5|-|-|TRBJ1-1
CASSIQGFNTEAFF
TGTGCCAGCAGTATACAGGGTTTTAACACTGAAGCTTTCTTT
>TRBV3-1/TRBV3-2|-|-|TRBJ1-5
CASSPYSNQPQHF
TGTGCCAGCAGCCCCTATAGCAATCAGCCCCAGCATTTT
>TRBV5-1|TRBD1|-|TRBJ2-7
CASSLEGGAWEEQYF
TGCGCCAGCAGCTTGGAAGGGGGCGCATGGGAAGAGCAGTACTTC
>TRBV4-1|TRBD2|-|TRBJ2-3
CASSPQSTSSGRAADTQYF
TGCGCCAGCAGCCCCCAGTCAACTTCTAGCGGGAGGGCCGCAGATACGCAGTATTTT
>TRBV18|-|few|TRBJ2-2
CASSRPTGELFF
TGTGCCAGCTCACGGCCCACCGGGGAGCTGTTTTTT
>TRBV19|TRBD1|-|TRBJ1-2
CASRTGSHYGYTF
TGTGCCAGTAGGACAGGGTCCCACTATGGCTACACCTTC
>TRBV28|-|-|TRBJ1-1
CASSATTMGPFF
TGTGCCAGCAGTGCGACTACTATGGGCCCTTTCTTT
>TRBV5-1|TRBD2|-|TRBJ2-1
CASVKTSLSYNEQFF
TGCGCCAGCGTCAAGACTAGCCTCTCCTACAATGAGCAGTTCTTC
>TRBV18|-|-|TRBJ2-3
CASSPTGSDTQYF
TGTGCCAGCTCACCTACAGGGTCGGATACGCAGTATTTT
>TRBV27|-|few|TRBJ1-6
CASRHRATYNSPLHF
TGTGCCAGCAGACACAGGGCAACCTATAATTCACCCCTCCACTTT
>TRBV5-8|-|-|TRBJ2-7
CASSISYEQYF
TGTGCCAGCAGTATATCGTACGAGCAGTACTTC
>TRBV7-9|-|-|TRBJ1-4
CASSLTRSEKLFF
TGTGCCAGCAGCTTAACAAGGAGTGAAAAACTGTTTTTT
>TRBV19|-|once|TRBJ1-4
CASSVDREKLFF
TGTGCCAGTAGTGTCGACAGGGAAAAACTGTTTTTT
>TRBV7-9|-|-|TRBJ2-3
CASSLVFRRGTDTQYF
TGTGCCAGCAGCTTAGTTTTCCGACGGGGCACAGATACGCAGTATTTT
>TRBV5-1|-|-|TRBJ2-1
CASSQGGLAKSNEQFF
TGCGCCAGCAGCCAAGGTGGTCTAGCGAAATCCAATGAGCAGTTCTTC
>TRBV5-1|TRBD2|-|TRBJ2-5
CASSLASGRETQYF
TGCGCCAGCAGCTTGGCCAGCGGGAGGGAGACCCAGTACTTC
>TRBV5-6|-|-|TRBJ2-1
CASSFPWGDSYNEQFF
TGTGCCAGCAGCTTCCCCTGGGGGGACTCCTACAATGAGCAGTTCTTC
>TRBV3-1/TRBV3-2|-|-|TRBJ2-2
CASTIRRNTGELFF
TGTGCCAGCACGATTAGGCGGAACACCGGGGAGCTGTTTTTT
>TRBV10-2|-|-|TRBJ1-4
CASSESRTLGTNEKLFF
TGCGCCAGCAGTGAGTCTAGGACTTTAGGAACTAATGAAAAACTGTTTTTT
>TRBV28|TRBD2|-|TRBJ2-3
CASSFGGKRGADTQYF
TGTGCCAGCAGTTTCGGCGGGAAGCGGGGGGCAGATACGCAGTATTTT
>TRBV2|-|-|TRBJ1-2
CASSGQPPNYGYTF
TGTGCCAGCAGTGGACAGCCGCCTAACTATGGCTACACCTTC
>TRBV15|-|-|TRBJ1-5
CATSRVLGVNNQPQHF
TGTGCCACCAGCAGAGTCCTAGGGGTTAACAATCAGCCCCAGCATTTT
>TRBV5-1|TRBD1|-|TRBJ1-1
CASSLGGTGGTEAFF
TGCGCCAGCAGCTTGGGAGGGACAGGGGGCACTGAAGCTTTCTTT